The 2 T cell receptor beta chains listed next were all sequenced from one sample in a study of tumor and adjacent non-tumor tissue in lung cancer. RNA was extracted from bulk tissue without any cell sorting. More than 3 cm separated this lung sample from the edge of the tumor. A modified ARM-PCR protocol with three rounds of nested PCR amplified TCRbeta. TCRdb re-called the multiplex PCR reads through MiXCR, storing one row per CDR3 protein. The sample carries around 75,000 distinct CDR3 sequences, around two thirds recorded once. The specimen sequenced was distant non-tumor lung tissue. These receptors all stem from a woman between 50 and 59 years old with non-small cell lung cancer.

A word on this clonotype: The junction and the germline gene differ at one end; a read error may be behind it. The V gene is TRBV5-1, the J gene TRBJ1-5, with D possibly TRBD1 on 6 matching bases. The CDR3 consists of 16 residues. CDR1 and CDR2 from the germline V gene are SGHRS and YFSETQ. CDR3 loop: CAGSLGAGNGNQPQHF. DNA for the CDR3: TGCGCCGGCAGCTTGGGGGCGGGTAATGGCAATCAGCCCCAGCATTTT.

V usage is TRBV18 and J usage is TRBJ2-1; the D is unclear. Trimming left V 0 bases short and J 6 bases short, with 9 bases between. The germline CDR1 and CDR2 sequences are KGHSH and LQKENI. The CDR3 runs 14 residues. This CDR3 reads CASSPPGSRNEQFF. Here the CDR3 DNA reads TGTGCCAGCTCACCACCCGGGTCCCGCAATGAGCAGTTCTTC.